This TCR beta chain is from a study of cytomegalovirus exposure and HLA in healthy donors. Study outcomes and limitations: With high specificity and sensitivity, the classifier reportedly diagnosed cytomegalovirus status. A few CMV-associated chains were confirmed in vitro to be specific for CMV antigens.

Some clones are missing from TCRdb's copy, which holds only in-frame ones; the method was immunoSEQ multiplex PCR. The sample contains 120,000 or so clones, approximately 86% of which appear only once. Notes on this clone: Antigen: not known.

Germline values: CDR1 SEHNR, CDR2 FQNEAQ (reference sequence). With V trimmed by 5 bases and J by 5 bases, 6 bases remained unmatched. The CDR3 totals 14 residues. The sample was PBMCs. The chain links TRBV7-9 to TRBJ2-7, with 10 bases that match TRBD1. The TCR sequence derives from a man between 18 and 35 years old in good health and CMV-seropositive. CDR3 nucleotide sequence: TGTGCCAGCAGCCCCCGACAGGGGGCAAACGAGCAGTACTTC. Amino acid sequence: CASSPRQGANEQYF.